This T cell receptor (beta chain) was sequenced during a study of control samples from healthy donors and cancer patients. Libraries were prepared by immunoSEQ multiplex PCR; TCRdb keeps only in-frame clonotypes and omits some of them. The table lists 90,000 to 100,000 clones, 88% of them singletons. This clone showed up just once. Input material: blood. The clonotype was recovered from a woman aged 70-85 years in good health.

The CDR3 DNA sequence: TGTGCCAGCAGTCAAAGGGGGACAGGGGCAGATACGCAGTATTTT. Its protein product is CASSQRGTGADTQYF. This chain uses TRBV6-5 with TRBJ2-3; TRBD1 matches at 10 bases. The CDR3 has 15 residues. J was trimmed by 4 bases and V by 5 bases; bases with no gene match: 6. Germline V lookup: CDR1 MNHEY, CDR2 SVGAGI.